The 8 T cell receptor beta chains below all came from one sample that was sequenced in a study of cytomegalovirus exposure and HLA in healthy donors. It was with 60 Vbeta and 13 Jbeta primers that the PCR ran. Libraries were prepared by immunoSEQ multiplex PCR; TCRdb keeps only in-frame clonotypes and omits some of them. The listing contains about 120,000 clones. The sequenced material came from PBMCs. These receptors came from a woman aged 35 to 49 in good health and CMV-seropositive.

The chain is built from TRBV7-9 and TRBJ2-7; 10 bases map to TRBD1. The CDR3 consists of 15 residues. The germline gives CDR1 SEHNR, CDR2 FQNEAQ (reference sequence). V was pared by 5 bases and J by 2 bases, with 6 bases of the junction left unmatched. The CDR3 loop is CASSRSGTGAYEQYF. The CDR3 DNA sequence: TGTGCCAGCAGCCGATCCGGGACAGGGGCCTACGAGCAGTACTTC.

The chain couples TRBV5-1 to TRBJ2-7; no firm D call. The V end was cut by 2 bases, the J end by 2 bases, with 8 bases between. Germline-derived CDR1 and CDR2 are SGHRS and YFSETQ. This CDR3 has 13 amino acids. The CDR3 DNA sequence: TGCGCCAGCAGCTTCTACAGTGCCTACGAGCAGTACTTC. Protein sequence: CASSFYSAYEQYF.

J is TRBJ2-5 and V is TRBV5-1; D is possibly TRBD1 (6 bases). This CDR3 spans 14 amino acids. V shed 7 bases and J shed 3 bases, with 16 bases lying between them. Per germline, CDR1 SGHRS and CDR2 YFSETQ. CDR3 nucleotides: TGCGCCAGCGGGCTACAGGGAGTTGAAGAGACCCAGTACTTC. It specifies CASGLQGVEETQYF.

The rearrangement uses TRBV7-2 and TRBJ2-1; 14 bases map to TRBD2. Germline-derived CDR1 and CDR2 are SGHTA and FQGNSA. This CDR3 has 15 amino acids. With V trimmed by 5 bases and J by 9 bases, 6 bases remained unmatched. CDR3 amino acids: CASSGGLAGVVEQFF. The DNA of the CDR3 is TGTGCCAGCAGCGGGGGACTAGCGGGAGTGGTTGAGCAGTTCTTC.

The chain joins TRBV5-1 to TRBJ2-7; D is unclear. The CDR3 length is 12 residues. V gave up 0 bases and J gave up 3 bases, with 4 bases separating them. CDR1 and CDR2 (germline): SGHRS, YFSETQ. In DNA form, the CDR3 reads TGCGCCAGCAGCTTGGGAGGCTACGAGCAGTACTTC. It translates to CASSLGGYEQYF.

V gene TRBV4-1 combines with J gene TRBJ2-1, with 7 bases matching TRBD2. The trim removed 0 bases at V and 6 bases at J, leaving 2 bases unmatched. The CDR3 sequence is 14 residues long. Per germline, CDR1 MGHRA and CDR2 YSYEKL. CDR3 amino acids: CASSQDRTSNEQFF. The CDR3, as DNA: TGCGCCAGCAGCCAAGATAGGACTAGCAATGAGCAGTTCTTC.

The chain uses TRBV9 and TRBJ1-5; 8 bases align to TRBD1. Per the germline V gene, CDR1 is SGDLS and CDR2 is YYNGEE. Unmatched junction bases numbered 4, after V lost 2 bases and J lost 6 bases. The CDR3 runs 14 residues. Written as DNA, the CDR3 is TGTGCCAGCAGCGTTACAGGGGGGAGTCAGCCCCAGCATTTT. Amino acids: CASSVTGGSQPQHF. Full variable domain (outside the CDR3, taken from reference TRBV9 and TRBJ1-5): DSGVTQTPKHLITATGQRVTLRCSPRSGDLSVYWYQQSLDQGLQFLIQYYNGEERAKGNILERFSAQQFPDLHSELNLSSLELGDSALYFCASSVTGGSQPQHFGDGTRLSIL.

This sequence joins TRBV7-2 and TRBJ2-1; TRBD1 aligns across 7 bases. The CDR3 has 15 residues. Germline loops: CDR1 SGHTA, CDR2 FQGNSA. Trimming at V came to 7 bases and at J to 6 bases, leaving 12 bases not matched to a gene. This CDR3 is CASTRRQGLPNEQFF. CDR3 DNA: TGTGCCAGCACCCGACGACAGGGCCTACCCAATGAGCAGTTCTTC.